The 9 T cell receptor beta chains reported below all come from one sample, sequenced in a study of cytomegalovirus exposure and HLA in healthy donors. The PCR employed 60 Vbeta primers together with 13 Jbeta primers. Method: immunoSEQ multiplex PCR; TCRdb's copy keeps in-frame clones and lacks some. Seen here are around 170,000 clones, around four fifths observed once, and the top ten hold approximately 1.5%. The sequenced material came from PBMCs. The receptors come from a woman younger than 35 in good health and CMV-seronegative.

The V and J genes are TRBV5-4 and TRBJ2-1; 15 bases are shared with TRBD2. The ends lost 4 bases at V and 10 bases at J; junction bases unmatched: 6. The CDR3 sequence is 15 residues long. Germline V CDR1 and CDR2: SGHNT, YYREEE (reference sequence). The CDR3 protein is CASSPWTSGGAEQFF. CDR3 nucleotides: TGTGCCAGCAGCCCGTGGACTAGCGGGGGGGCAGAGCAGTTCTTC.

This clone has more than one count but fewer than ten. The rearrangement uses TRBV6-6 and TRBJ1-1; a possible D gene is TRBD1 (5 bases). This CDR3 is 13 amino acids long. The germline V gene encodes CDR1 MNHNY and CDR2 SVGAGI (reference sequence). The V end lost 4 bases, the J end lost 2 bases, and 8 bases lay between the germline ends. The CDR3: CASSFGGNTEAFF. CDR3 bases: TGTGCCAGCAGTTTCGGGGGAAACACTGAAGCTTTCTTT.

V gene TRBV27 combines with J gene TRBJ1-1; TRBD1 might be the D (6 bases). Germline loops: CDR1 MNHEY, CDR2 SMNVEV (reference sequence). The CDR3 runs 15 residues. V was pared by 4 bases and J by 0 bases, with 12 bases between. Written as DNA, the CDR3 is TGTGCCAGCAGTTATGGGGGGGCTTTGAACACTGAAGCTTTCTTT. It encodes CASSYGGALNTEAFF.

The chain carries TRBV5-6 and TRBJ2-7, with 8 bases lining up with TRBD2. Germline values: CDR1 SGHDT, CDR2 YYEEEE. With 4 bases clipped from V and 3 bases from J, the junction kept 6 bases outside the gene matches. The CDR3 has 14 residues. The CDR3 DNA reads as TGTGCCAGCAGCGTCACTAGCGGTCGCTACGAGCAGTACTTC. This translates into CASSVTSGRYEQYF.

V is TRBV6-5 and J is TRBJ2-7; 7 nucleotides match TRBD1. The J segment lost 4 bases and the V segment lost 2 bases, leaving 5 bases of the junction unmatched. Germline V lookup: CDR1 MNHEY, CDR2 SVGAGI. The CDR3 has 14 residues. In nucleotides, the CDR3 is TGTGCCAGCAGTTACGGTTCAGGGGGATACGAGCAGTACTTC. This encodes CASSYGSGGYEQYF.

The V call is TRBV11-2, the J call TRBJ2-1; 8 nucleotides match TRBD1. Germline lookup yields CDR1 SGHAT and CDR2 FQNNGV. This CDR3 is 15 amino acids long. V lost 5 bases, J lost 5 bases, and 8 bases stayed unmatched. The CDR3 reads CASSALTGVNNEQFF. CDR3 coding DNA: TGTGCCAGCAGCGCCCTGACAGGGGTTAACAATGAGCAGTTCTTC.

This chain joins TRBV27 and TRBJ2-1; 7 bases map to TRBD1. Losses at the gene ends were 5 bases for V and 6 bases for J; bases not matched to a gene: 13. The CDR3 is made up of 16 amino acids. Germline CDR1 is MNHEY and CDR2 is SMNVEV (reference sequence). CDR3 DNA sequence: TGTGCCAGCAGTCTCACCGGGACAGCGAAATTCAATGAGCAGTTCTTC. This translates into CASSLTGTAKFNEQFF.

The rearrangement links TRBV27 to TRBJ1-1; 10 bases line up with TRBD1. Germline CDR1 is MNHEY and CDR2 is SMNVEV (reference sequence). V was clipped by 6 bases and J by 2 bases; unmatched bases: 6. The CDR3 is 15 residues long. The CDR3 is CASSRTGGRNTEAFF. The CDR3 DNA follows: TGTGCCAGCAGCCGGACAGGGGGTAGAAACACTGAAGCTTTCTTT.

A single count supports this clone. The V and J genes are TRBV25-1 and TRBJ2-3; the match to TRBD1 covers 9 bases. Germline lookup yields CDR1 MGHDK and CDR2 SYGVNS. The ends lost 6 bases at V and 1 base at J; junction bases unmatched: 5. This CDR3 spans 15 amino acids. The CDR3 nucleotides are TGTGCCAGCAGCTACAGGGGGCTGGGCACAGATACGCAGTATTTT. Protein product: CASSYRGLGTDTQYF. The full variable domain, rest sourced from reference TRBV25-1 and TRBJ2-3, is EADIYQTPRYLVIGTGKKITLECSQTMGHDKMYWYQQDPGMELHLIHYSYGVNSTEKGDLSSESTVSRIRTEHFPLTLESARPSHTSQYLCASSYRGLGTDTQYFGPGTRLTVL.